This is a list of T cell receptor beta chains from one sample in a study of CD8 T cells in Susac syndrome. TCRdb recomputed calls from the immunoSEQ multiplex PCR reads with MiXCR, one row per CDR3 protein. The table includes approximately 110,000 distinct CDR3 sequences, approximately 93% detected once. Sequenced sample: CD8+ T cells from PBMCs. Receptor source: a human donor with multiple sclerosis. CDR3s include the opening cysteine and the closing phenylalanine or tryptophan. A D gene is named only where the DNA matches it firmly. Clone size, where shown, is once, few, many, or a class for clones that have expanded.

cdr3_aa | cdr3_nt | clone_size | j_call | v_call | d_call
CATSDGDVFGKLFF | TGTGCCACCAGTGATGGGGACGTATTTGGGAAACTGTTTTTT | once | TRBJ1-4 | TRBV24-1 | NA
CAISEDSVQETQYF | TGTGCCATCAGTGAGGACAGTGTCCAAGAGACCCAGTACTTC | NA | TRBJ2-5 | TRBV10-3 | NA
CSARDRDYNTGELFF | TGCAGTGCTAGAGACCGGGACTATAACACCGGGGAGCTGTTTTTT | NA | TRBJ2-2 | TRBV20-1 | TRBD2
CASSLSPRGEQFF | TGTGCCAGCAGTTTATCCCCTCGGGGTGAGCAGTTCTTC | NA | TRBJ2-1 | TRBV27 | NA
CASSVAGTGVNEQFF | TGTGCCAGCAGCGTGGCCGGGACTGGGGTTAATGAGCAGTTCTTC | NA | TRBJ2-1 | TRBV9 | NA
CASSTPGLAPQETQYF | TGTGCCAGCAGCACCCCCGGACTAGCGCCCCAGGAGACCCAGTACTTC | NA | TRBJ2-5 | TRBV13 | TRBD2
CASRDTDDYGTEAFF | TGTGCCAGCAGGGACACGGACGATTATGGCACTGAAGCTTTCTTT | NA | TRBJ1-1 | TRBV19 | NA
CASSRLTGEQYF | TGTGCCAGCAGCCGCCTCACAGGTGAGCAGTACTTC | NA | TRBJ2-7 | TRBV6-2/TRBV6-3 | NA
CASSLGGPIGELFF | TGCGCCAGCAGCTTGGGAGGGCCGATCGGGGAGCTGTTTTTT | NA | TRBJ2-2 | TRBV5-1 | NA
CASSPTGGHEQYF | TGTGCCAGCAGCCCTACAGGGGGCCACGAGCAGTACTTC | NA | TRBJ2-7 | TRBV7-3 | TRBD1
CASSLALMGGSKGYTF | TGCGCCAGCAGCTTGGCCTTGATGGGGGGCTCGAAAGGCTACACCTTC | NA | TRBJ1-2 | TRBV5-1 | NA
CAAPPGTQDTQYF | TGTGCCGCACCCCCGGGGACCCAGGATACGCAGTATTTT | NA | TRBJ2-3 | TRBV19 | NA
CASSLGLVHPGNQETQYF | TGTGCCAGCAGTTTAGGACTAGTTCATCCCGGCAACCAAGAGACCCAGTACTTC | NA | TRBJ2-5 | TRBV6-7 | TRBD2
CASSLRGRGVYEQYF | TGCGCCAGCAGCTTGCGCGGCAGGGGAGTATACGAGCAGTACTTC | NA | TRBJ2-7 | TRBV5-1 | NA
CASSFDTEAFF | TGTGCCAGCAGTTTTGACACTGAAGCTTTCTTT | NA | TRBJ1-1 | TRBV12-3/TRBV12-4 | NA
CASRAGTGGAGHNSPLHF | TGCGCCAGCAGAGCCGGGACAGGGGGCGCAGGACATAATTCACCCCTCCACTTT | NA | TRBJ1-6 | TRBV5-1 | TRBD1
CASSLSWTGEETQYF | TGTGCCAGCAGTCTTTCTTGGACAGGAGAAGAGACCCAGTACTTC | NA | TRBJ2-5 | TRBV12-3/TRBV12-4 | TRBD1
CASSPEGLAETQYF | TGTGCCAGCTCACCAGAGGGACTAGCAGAGACCCAGTACTTC | NA | TRBJ2-5 | TRBV18 | TRBD2
CASSLGFGLNTEAFF | TGTGCCAGCAGTTTGGGTTTTGGTTTGAACACTGAAGCTTTCTTT | NA | TRBJ1-1 | TRBV27 | NA
CASSGYGGSNQPQHF | TGTGCCAGCAGTGGTTACGGTGGAAGCAATCAGCCCCAGCATTTT | NA | TRBJ1-5 | TRBV27 | NA
CASSWTGNTGELFF | TGTGCCAGCAGTTGGACAGGGAACACCGGGGAGCTGTTTTTT | NA | TRBJ2-2 | TRBV6-1 | TRBD1
CASSIFAGKEQPQHF | TGTGCCAGTAGTATTTTCGCAGGGAAGGAGCAGCCCCAGCATTTT | once | TRBJ1-5 | TRBV19 | NA
CASSPTGPNYEQYF | TGTGCCAGCAGCCCGACGGGACCGAACTACGAGCAGTACTTC | NA | TRBJ2-7 | TRBV7-9 | NA